The clone carrying this T cell receptor (beta chain) has more than one count but fewer than ten. The sample is drawn from a study of control samples from healthy donors and cancer patients. The method was immunoSEQ multiplex PCR; TCRdb's version includes in-frame clones alone and lacks a portion of them. The sample has 98,000 or so clones, over 60% seen once; the top ten hold about 11%. The CDR3 sequence is 15 residues long. Trimming removed 0 bases from V and 0 bases from J, with 6 bases in between. Germline CDR1 is SEHNR and CDR2 is FQNEAQ (reference sequence). The receptor was isolated from a woman aged 25 to 39 in good health. The sequenced sample consisted of blood. The rearrangement joins TRBV7-9 to TRBJ1-5; D is uncertain. In DNA form, the CDR3 reads TGTGCCAGCAGCTTAGCCGGGAATAGCAATCAGCCCCAGCATTTT. Translation gives CASSLAGNSNQPQHF.